This T cell receptor (beta chain) was recovered during a study of CD8 T cells in ankylosing spondylitis (dated by TCRdb to 2016 to 2017). Regarding the study in general: To find TCR variants linked to disease, the study profiled T cell receptor beta repertoires in ankylosing spondylitis patients and healthy donors. Samples of peripheral blood were taken, and for ankylosing spondylitis patients, synovial fluid was collected as well. The full study cohort was made up of about 24 ankylosing spondylitis patients and roughly 98 healthy donors.

Sequencing was performed on an Illumina HiSeq 2500. Quantitative 5'-RACE with molecular barcodes was the method used to prepare the TCR beta libraries. The source study handled its data this way. A new computational method based on a probabilistic model of VDJ rearrangement was used to identify disease-linked TCR variants. TCRdb trimmed the raw reads at Q25, called clones with MiXCR and kept productive beta chains. Rows are combined by CDR3 protein, so each entry shows the most common genes and DNA. TCRdb, not the original authors, processed these V and J calls. The sample contains 800,000 to 900,000 distinct CDR3 sequences, around 11% of them found a single time. The biggest ten clones account for roughly 0.51% of the sample. Overall study results and their limits: Some motif variants were previously reported in synovial fluid and blood of reactive arthritis patients, suggesting common disease-initiation mechanisms. The disease-linked clones were reported as significantly enriched in matched synovial fluid samples from ankylosing spondylitis patients. Blood from ankylosing spondylitis patients appeared to be characterized by a TCR beta motif composed of under ten highly homologous amino acid variants. In peripheral blood, the disease-linked clones were found at relatively low frequencies and had a CD8+ phenotype.

The sample holds many counts of this clonotype. The clone's antigen remains unknown. Base qualities are not provided; no much larger clone lies one nucleotide away. The germline V gene specifies SGHDT as CDR1 and YYEEEE as CDR2. The V end loses 1 base and the J end loses 5 bases, and a stretch of 8 bases separates them. Inclusive of the bounding cysteine and phenylalanine, the CDR3 is 13 residues long. Kept here is only the CDR3 DNA, which spans 39 bases and is read in frame from base 1. The rearranged segments are TRBV5-6 and TRBJ2-3; no D gene is confidently identified. The origin of this receptor is a male donor with ankylosing spondylitis. Sequencing input: blood, either unsorted or a sorted T cell fraction (not recorded which). The DNA sequence is as follows: TGTGCCAGCAGCTTGATAGAGGTAGATACGCAGTATTTT. This sequence encodes CASSLIEVDTQYF.